The rows below give T cell receptor beta chains drawn from one sample of a study of T cell responses to AZD1222 COVID-19 vaccine. Only in-frame clones appear in the TCRdb table, and some are missing; sequencing was by immunoSEQ multiplex PCR. The table includes 150,000 to 180,000 clones, around nine tenths detected once. Sequenced material: peripheral blood, taken after recovery from COVID-19. The receptors stem from an adult who had recovered from COVID-19. Each CDR3 is given with its conserved first and last residue. The D gene is left open where the match is weak. Expanded clones get a size class; other rows say once, few or many, or leave the size out.

d_call: -
v_call: TRBV18
j_call: TRBJ1-4
clone_size: -
cdr3_aa: CASSPRIQEKLFF
cdr3_nt: TGTGCCAGCTCACCACGCATTCAGGAAAAACTGTTTTTT

d_call: -
v_call: TRBV6-5
j_call: TRBJ1-1
clone_size: -
cdr3_aa: CASSYSTGQKAFF
cdr3_nt: TGTGCCAGCAGTTACTCTACTGGACAGAAGGCTTTCTTT

d_call: -
v_call: TRBV9
j_call: TRBJ2-7
clone_size: -
cdr3_aa: CASSADGPSYEQYF
cdr3_nt: TGTGCCAGCAGCGCTGACGGCCCCTCCTACGAGCAGTACTTC

d_call: -
v_call: TRBV19
j_call: TRBJ1-4
clone_size: -
cdr3_aa: CASSMIGEATNEKLFF
cdr3_nt: TGTGCCAGTAGTATGATAGGCGAGGCAACTAATGAAAAACTGTTTTTT

d_call: TRBD2
v_call: TRBV9
j_call: TRBJ2-1
clone_size: -
cdr3_aa: CASSGRLTSGGSNEQFF
cdr3_nt: TGTGCCAGCAGCGGTCGTTTAACTAGCGGGGGTTCAAATGAGCAGTTCTTC

d_call: TRBD1
v_call: TRBV27
j_call: TRBJ1-1
clone_size: -
cdr3_aa: CASSFGRGVFSAFF
cdr3_nt: TGTGCCAGCAGTTTCGGCAGGGGGGTGTTCAGCGCTTTCTTT

d_call: -
v_call: TRBV9
j_call: TRBJ1-3
clone_size: -
cdr3_aa: CASSDRLGVSGNTIYF
cdr3_nt: TGTGCCAGCAGCGACCGTCTGGGGGTATCTGGAAACACCATATATTTT

d_call: TRBD1
v_call: TRBV5-6
j_call: TRBJ1-5
clone_size: -
cdr3_aa: CASSQQQGASTNQPQHF
cdr3_nt: TGTGCCAGCAGCCAACAACAGGGGGCCAGTACAAATCAGCCCCAGCATTTT

d_call: -
v_call: TRBV4-1
j_call: TRBJ2-7
clone_size: -
cdr3_aa: CASSQRGDFNEQYF
cdr3_nt: TGCGCCAGCAGCCAAAGGGGGGACTTTAACGAGCAGTACTTC

d_call: -
v_call: TRBV2
j_call: TRBJ1-5
clone_size: -
cdr3_aa: CASSEARDQPQHF
cdr3_nt: TGTGCCAGCAGTGAAGCGCGGGATCAGCCCCAGCATTTT

d_call: TRBD2
v_call: TRBV5-4
j_call: TRBJ2-7
clone_size: -
cdr3_aa: CASSPGTSSTGEQYF
cdr3_nt: TGTGCCAGCAGCCCCGGGACTAGCTCAACGGGTGAGCAGTACTTC

d_call: TRBD1
v_call: TRBV11-3
j_call: TRBJ2-7
clone_size: once
cdr3_aa: CASSFPDRFPYEQYF
cdr3_nt: TGTGCCAGCAGCTTCCCGGACAGGTTCCCCTACGAGCAGTACTTC

d_call: TRBD2
v_call: TRBV4-3
j_call: TRBJ2-2
clone_size: -
cdr3_aa: CASSQVGLAGGANTGELFF
cdr3_nt: TGCGCCAGCAGCCAAGTGGGACTAGCGGGGGGGGCGAACACCGGGGAGCTGTTTTTT

d_call: TRBD1
v_call: TRBV20-1
j_call: TRBJ1-1
clone_size: -
cdr3_aa: CSASTGAPNTEAFF
cdr3_nt: TGCAGTGCTAGTACAGGGGCGCCGAACACTGAAGCTTTCTTT

d_call: -
v_call: TRBV7-9
j_call: TRBJ2-7
clone_size: -
cdr3_aa: CASSPRDGTTYEQYF
cdr3_nt: TGTGCCAGCAGCCCGCGAGACGGCACCACCTACGAGCAGTACTTC

d_call: -
v_call: TRBV2
j_call: TRBJ2-7
clone_size: -
cdr3_aa: CASKRGFTGAYEQYF
cdr3_nt: TGTGCCAGCAAGCGGGGGTTCACAGGGGCCTACGAGCAGTACTTC

d_call: -
v_call: TRBV5-1
j_call: TRBJ2-5
clone_size: -
cdr3_aa: CASSLTGSTETQYF
cdr3_nt: TGCGCCAGCAGCTTGACAGGGTCAACAGAGACCCAGTACTTC

d_call: -
v_call: TRBV3-1/TRBV3-2
j_call: TRBJ2-7
clone_size: -
cdr3_aa: CASSQPSYEQYF
cdr3_nt: TGTGCCAGCAGCCAGCCCTCCTACGAGCAGTACTTC

d_call: -
v_call: TRBV5-1
j_call: TRBJ1-1
clone_size: -
cdr3_aa: CASSLRGQPSNTEAFF
cdr3_nt: TGCGCCAGCAGCTTGCGCGGACAGCCTTCGAACACTGAAGCTTTCTTT

d_call: -
v_call: TRBV7-2
j_call: TRBJ2-3
clone_size: -
cdr3_aa: CASSLDTDTQYF
cdr3_nt: TGTGCCAGCAGCTTAGATACAGATACGCAGTATTTT

d_call: TRBD2
v_call: TRBV27
j_call: TRBJ2-5
clone_size: -
cdr3_aa: CASSSRRTSGGFLETQYF
cdr3_nt: TGTGCCAGCAGTTCCCGCCGGACTAGCGGGGGATTCTTAGAGACCCAGTACTTC

d_call: -
v_call: TRBV2
j_call: TRBJ1-1
clone_size: once
cdr3_aa: CATRNTEAFF
cdr3_nt: TGTGCCACCAGAAACACTGAAGCTTTCTTT

d_call: -
v_call: TRBV5-1
j_call: TRBJ2-7
clone_size: once
cdr3_aa: CASTLGGRYEQYF
cdr3_nt: TGCGCCAGCACCTTAGGGGGACGCTACGAGCAGTACTTC

d_call: -
v_call: TRBV5-4
j_call: TRBJ2-7
clone_size: -
cdr3_aa: CASSFPGTSSSYEQYF
cdr3_nt: TGTGCCAGCAGCTTTCCTGGGACGTCGAGCTCCTACGAGCAGTACTTC

d_call: -
v_call: TRBV29-1
j_call: TRBJ2-5
clone_size: -
cdr3_aa: CSVRDFQETQYF
cdr3_nt: TGCAGCGTAAGGGACTTCCAAGAGACCCAGTACTTC

d_call: -
v_call: TRBV28
j_call: TRBJ1-4
clone_size: -
cdr3_aa: CASSLYGTQEKLFF
cdr3_nt: TGTGCCAGCAGTTTATACGGTACGCAGGAAAAACTGTTTTTT

d_call: -
v_call: TRBV4-3
j_call: TRBJ1-1
clone_size: -
cdr3_aa: CASSQEWRGTEAFF
cdr3_nt: TGCGCCAGCAGCCAAGAGTGGAGAGGCACTGAAGCTTTCTTT

d_call: -
v_call: TRBV2
j_call: TRBJ1-2
clone_size: -
cdr3_aa: CARTLGGYGYTF
cdr3_nt: TGTGCCAGAACCTTGGGTGGCTATGGCTACACCTTC

d_call: -
v_call: TRBV19
j_call: TRBJ1-1
clone_size: -
cdr3_aa: CASSIGARPPTEAFF
cdr3_nt: TGTGCCAGTAGTATAGGGGCACGACCGCCCACTGAAGCTTTCTTT

d_call: -
v_call: TRBV7-2
j_call: TRBJ1-5
clone_size: -
cdr3_aa: CASSLEVQLGNQPQHF
cdr3_nt: TGTGCCAGCAGCTTAGAGGTACAACTCGGCAATCAGCCCCAGCATTTT

d_call: TRBD2
v_call: TRBV28
j_call: TRBJ2-7
clone_size: few
cdr3_aa: CASSFKRGTGTSVYEQYF
cdr3_nt: TGTGCCAGCAGTTTCAAGCGGGGAACCGGGACTAGCGTCTACGAGCAGTACTTC

d_call: -
v_call: TRBV7-2
j_call: TRBJ1-3
clone_size: once
cdr3_aa: CASSLTGRGGNTIYF
cdr3_nt: TGTGCCAGCAGCTTAACGGGGAGAGGTGGAAACACCATATATTTT

d_call: TRBD2
v_call: TRBV3-1/TRBV3-2
j_call: TRBJ2-1
clone_size: -
cdr3_aa: CASSQVTGRAGNEQFF
cdr3_nt: TGTGCCAGCAGCCAAGTTACCGGGAGGGCCGGGAATGAGCAGTTCTTC

d_call: -
v_call: TRBV11-2
j_call: TRBJ2-7
clone_size: -
cdr3_aa: CASSLQSSYEQYF
cdr3_nt: TGTGCCAGCAGCTTGCAGAGCTCCTACGAGCAGTACTTC

d_call: TRBD1
v_call: TRBV6-5
j_call: TRBJ1-2
clone_size: -
cdr3_aa: CASSPDRASNYGYTF
cdr3_nt: TGTGCCAGCAGCCCGGACAGGGCTTCTAACTATGGCTACACCTTC

d_call: -
v_call: TRBV11-2
j_call: TRBJ2-5
clone_size: -
cdr3_aa: CASSPPGGVLQETQYF
cdr3_nt: TGTGCCAGCAGCCCCCCCGGAGGGGTTCTCCAAGAGACCCAGTACTTC

d_call: TRBD1
v_call: TRBV29-1
j_call: TRBJ1-5
clone_size: -
cdr3_aa: CSVGQGNQPQHF
cdr3_nt: TGCAGCGTCGGACAGGGCAATCAGCCCCAGCATTTT

d_call: -
v_call: TRBV14
j_call: TRBJ1-2
clone_size: -
cdr3_aa: CASSQEYYGYTF
cdr3_nt: TGTGCCAGCAGCCAAGAATACTATGGCTACACCTTC

d_call: TRBD2
v_call: TRBV14
j_call: TRBJ2-5
clone_size: -
cdr3_aa: CASSLLAGAGVETQYF
cdr3_nt: TGTGCCAGCAGCTTACTAGCGGGAGCTGGTGTAGAGACCCAGTACTTC

d_call: -
v_call: TRBV12-3/TRBV12-4
j_call: TRBJ2-1
clone_size: -
cdr3_aa: CASSLSPLNEQFF
cdr3_nt: TGTGCCAGCAGTTTATCCCCTTTGAATGAGCAGTTCTTC

d_call: TRBD1
v_call: TRBV29-1
j_call: TRBJ2-1
clone_size: -
cdr3_aa: CSVGRQGWEQFF
cdr3_nt: TGCAGCGTTGGACGACAGGGATGGGAGCAGTTCTTC

d_call: TRBD1
v_call: TRBV7-2
j_call: TRBJ1-2
clone_size: -
cdr3_aa: CASSLGTGKGYTF
cdr3_nt: TGTGCCAGCAGCTTAGGGACAGGGAAAGGCTACACCTTC

d_call: TRBD2
v_call: TRBV9
j_call: TRBJ2-1
clone_size: -
cdr3_aa: CASSVQGGRGNEQFF
cdr3_nt: TGTGCCAGCAGCGTCCAGGGCGGGAGAGGAAATGAGCAGTTCTTC

d_call: -
v_call: TRBV6-2/TRBV6-3
j_call: TRBJ2-7
clone_size: -
cdr3_aa: CASSYPVGLPSYEQYF
cdr3_nt: TGTGCCAGCAGTTACCCCGTGGGGCTACCCTCCTACGAGCAGTACTTC

d_call: -
v_call: TRBV3-1/TRBV3-2
j_call: TRBJ2-5
clone_size: -
cdr3_aa: CASSPGQARGETQYF
cdr3_nt: TGTGCCAGCAGCCCTGGGCAAGCGAGAGGAGAGACCCAGTACTTC

d_call: -
v_call: TRBV9
j_call: TRBJ2-1
clone_size: -
cdr3_aa: CASSVESWGTDYNEQFF
cdr3_nt: TGTGCCAGCAGCGTAGAGTCATGGGGGACGGATTACAATGAGCAGTTCTTC

d_call: -
v_call: TRBV1
j_call: TRBJ2-3
clone_size: -
cdr3_aa: CTSRGRLSTDTQYF
cdr3_nt: TGCACCAGCCGGGGGAGACTAAGCACAGATACGCAGTATTTT

d_call: TRBD1
v_call: TRBV28
j_call: TRBJ2-7
clone_size: -
cdr3_aa: CASVDRGGTYEQYF
cdr3_nt: TGTGCCAGCGTCGACAGGGGCGGAACCTACGAGCAGTACTTC

d_call: TRBD2
v_call: TRBV19
j_call: TRBJ2-7
clone_size: -
cdr3_aa: CASSLSRGDEQYF
cdr3_nt: TGTGCCAGTAGTCTCTCTCGGGGGGACGAGCAGTACTTC

d_call: -
v_call: TRBV3-1/TRBV3-2
j_call: TRBJ1-5
clone_size: -
cdr3_aa: CASSQDFGYSNQPQHF
cdr3_nt: TGTGCCAGCAGCCAAGACTTCGGGTATAGCAATCAGCCCCAGCATTTT

d_call: -
v_call: TRBV15
j_call: TRBJ2-1
clone_size: -
cdr3_aa: CATSRDQGNEQFF
cdr3_nt: TGTGCCACCAGCAGAGATCAGGGTAATGAGCAGTTCTTC

d_call: -
v_call: TRBV28
j_call: TRBJ2-2
clone_size: -
cdr3_aa: CASSPYSRRGELFF
cdr3_nt: TGTGCCAGCAGTCCCTACTCCCGTCGCGGGGAGCTGTTTTTT

d_call: -
v_call: TRBV2
j_call: TRBJ1-6
clone_size: -
cdr3_aa: CASSELHNSPLHF
cdr3_nt: TGTGCCAGCAGTGAACTCCATAATTCACCCCTCCACTTT

d_call: -
v_call: TRBV5-4
j_call: TRBJ2-5
clone_size: -
cdr3_aa: CASSLWLTQETQYF
cdr3_nt: TGTGCCAGCAGCTTGTGGCTGACACAAGAGACCCAGTACTTC

d_call: -
v_call: TRBV28
j_call: TRBJ1-3
clone_size: -
cdr3_aa: CASSLTVLSGNTIYF
cdr3_nt: TGTGCCAGCAGTTTAACGGTTCTCTCTGGAAACACCATATATTTT

d_call: -
v_call: TRBV5-6
j_call: TRBJ1-6
clone_size: -
cdr3_aa: CASSYRVGLQGSPLHF
cdr3_nt: TGTGCCAGCAGCTACAGGGTGGGGCTCCAGGGGTCACCCCTCCACTTT

d_call: -
v_call: TRBV19
j_call: TRBJ2-2
clone_size: few
cdr3_aa: CASSIGQGNTGELFF
cdr3_nt: TGTGCCAGTAGTATCGGCCAGGGGAACACCGGGGAGCTGTTTTTT

d_call: -
v_call: TRBV9
j_call: TRBJ1-2
clone_size: -
cdr3_aa: CASSVEDGYGYTF
cdr3_nt: TGTGCCAGCAGCGTAGAGGACGGGTATGGCTACACCTTC

d_call: TRBD2
v_call: TRBV10-1
j_call: TRBJ2-6
clone_size: -
cdr3_aa: CASSQGGVSSGANVLTF
cdr3_nt: TGCGCCAGCAGTCAGGGAGGGGTAAGCTCTGGGGCCAACGTCCTGACTTTC

d_call: -
v_call: TRBV12-3/TRBV12-4
j_call: TRBJ1-3
clone_size: once
cdr3_aa: CASSLDRGGTIYF
cdr3_nt: TGTGCCAGCAGTTTAGATAGAGGGGGCACCATATATTTT